This T cell receptor (beta chain) was recorded in a study of blood T cells in healthy people across ages. The length of the CDR3 is 18 residues. Trimming stripped 5 bases from V and 2 bases from J, with 25 bases between. Germline CDR1 is SGHTA and CDR2 is FQGNSA. This clonotype was seen only a few times. Next came a second PCR, run for about 7 to 11 cycles, which used a sample-barcoded 5' primer along with a J-beta primer mix. MiXCR, applied by TCRdb to the 5' RACE reads, yields one record per CDR3 protein. This repertoire shows around 1.1 million distinct CDR3 sequences, roughly two fifths found once; its top ten account for over 10%.

What was sequenced was blood. The rearrangement links TRBV7-2 to TRBJ2-7; tentative D call: TRBD1 (6 bases). This TCR derives from a man between 18 and 29 years old in good health. The CDR3 DNA follows: TGTGCCAGCAGCAAAAATTCTGTGCTGGGGGCGAAGACCTACGAGCAGTACTTC. Encoded protein: CASSKNSVLGAKTYEQYF. Together with reference TRBV7-2 and TRBJ2-7, the CDR3 gives the full variable domain: GAGVSQSPSNKVTEKGKDVELRCDPISGHTALYWYRQSLGQGLEFLIYFQGNSAPDKSGLPSDRFSAERTGGSVSTLTIQRTQQEDSAVYLCASSKNSVLGAKTYEQYFGPGTRLTVT.